Listed here are 32 T cell receptor beta chains from one sample, sequenced in a study of shared clonotypes between healthy human individuals. The method was immunoSEQ multiplex PCR; TCRdb's version includes in-frame clones alone and lacks a portion of them. The data contain a few million clones, more than 90% of them seen just once; the ten biggest clones take up over 0.12%. Sequencing was done on a sample of naive CD4+ T cells sorted from blood. The sample's subset: CD45RA+ positively selected. Receptors were obtained from a young man in good health.

The chain joins TRBV7-9 to TRBJ2-7; a weak D match, TRBD2 (6 bases). Germline loops: CDR1 SEHNR, CDR2 FQNEAQ (reference sequence). CDR3 length equals 13 residues. V lost 6 bases and J 3 bases, leaving 12 bases between the germline ends. The CDR3 DNA reads TGTGCCAGCAGTCGCCTGGGGGGCTACGAGCAGTACTTC. Amino acids: CASSRLGGYEQYF.

The V call is TRBV10-3, the J call TRBJ1-5; D may be TRBD1 (5 bases). Germline V CDR1 and CDR2: ENHRY, SYGVKD. The germline V and J ends were trimmed by 4 bases and 0 bases, with 13 bases remaining between them. CDR3 length equals 16 residues. The CDR3 loop is CAISATAINSNQPQHF. CDR3 nucleotides: TGTGCCATCAGTGCGACAGCCATTAATAGCAATCAGCCCCAGCATTTT.

V is TRBV11-2 and J is TRBJ2-7, with D uncertain. The CDR3 loop spans 12 amino acids. Germline lookup yields CDR1 SGHAT and CDR2 FQNNGV. Trimming removed 4 bases at V and 2 bases at J, with 6 bases between. This chain's CDR3 is CASSSLTYEQYF. CDR3 nucleotide sequence: TGTGCCAGCAGCTCCCTTACCTACGAGCAGTACTTC. Complete variable domain (other parts from reference TRBV11-2 and TRBJ2-7): EAGVAQSPRYKIIEKRQSVAFWCNPISGHATLYWYQQILGQGPKLLIQFQNNGVVDDSQLPKDRFSAERLKGVDSTLKIQPAKLEDSAVYLCASSSLTYEQYFGPGTRLTVT.

The chain recombines TRBV27 with TRBJ1-1; D is unresolved. The CDR3 length is 13 residues. In germline, CDR1 is MNHEY, CDR2 SMNVEV (reference sequence). V lost 6 bases to trimming and J lost 9 bases, with 17 bases between them. The CDR3 reads CASRPPLSGKAFF. The CDR3 nucleotides read TGTGCCAGCAGACCCCCGCTATCGGGAAAAGCTTTCTTT.

This chain links TRBV7-8 with TRBJ2-1, with D possibly being TRBD1 or TRBD2 (6 bases each). V lost 1 base, J lost 2 bases, and 21 bases lay in between. Germline lookup yields CDR1 SGHVS and CDR2 FQNEAQ. The CDR3 runs 19 residues. The CDR3: CASSLGKGSGALAYNEQFF. CDR3 coding DNA: TGTGCCAGCAGCTTAGGAAAGGGGTCGGGGGCCCTAGCCTACAATGAGCAGTTCTTC.

J is TRBJ2-7 and V is TRBV7-2; no firm D call. CDR1 is SGHTA, CDR2 FQGNSA, per germline. The CDR3 contains 15 residues. The germline V and J ends were trimmed by 1 base and 6 bases, with 16 bases remaining between them. CDR3 DNA: TGTGCCAGCAGCTTAGGGGCCCTAGTCGGGCTCGAGCAGTACTTC. This gives the protein CASSLGALVGLEQYF.

V usage is TRBV6-1 and J usage is TRBJ1-5; a weak D match, TRBD1 (5 bases). V was cut by 5 bases and J by 0 bases, with 11 bases left in between. Looked up from germline, CDR1 is MNHNS and CDR2 is SASEGT. The CDR3 spans 15 residues. CDR3 region: CASSTGPYSNQPQHF. CDR3 DNA: TGTGCCAGCAGTACAGGCCCCTATAGCAATCAGCCCCAGCATTTT.

This clone was picked up a small number of times. This chain uses TRBV30 with TRBJ1-5; D remains ambiguous. The CDR3 is made up of 13 amino acids. V lost 2 bases, J lost 3 bases, and 8 bases lay in between. Germline-derived CDR1 and CDR2 are GTSNPN and SVGIG (reference sequence). In DNA form, the CDR3 reads TGTGCCTGGAGTATCCAGTCCAATCAGCCCCAGCATTTT. The encoded protein is CAWSIQSNQPQHF.

For this clone: This CDR3 is also generated by other DNA sequences in the sample. The chain carries TRBV5-1 and TRBJ2-7, with 7 bases lining up with TRBD1. The CDR3 is 14 residues long. In germline, CDR1 is SGHRS, CDR2 YFSETQ. The V and J ends lost 3 bases and 2 bases, in that order; junction bases with no gene match: 5. CDR3 residues: CASSSGTDPYEQYF. The CDR3 nucleotides read TGCGCCAGCAGCTCCGGGACAGATCCCTACGAGCAGTACTTC.

The rearrangement links TRBV4-3 to TRBJ1-6, with D possibly matching TRBD1 (6 bases). CDR3 length equals 14 residues. Germline V gene sequence: CDR1 LGHNA, CDR2 YSLEER. V was shortened by 5 bases and J by 8 bases, with 13 bases between the two germline ends. CDR3 bases: TGCGCCAGCAGCTCCCAGGGGTACTATTCACCCCTCCACTTT. Protein: CASSSQGYYSPLHF.

The chain employs TRBV6-6 and TRBJ1-2; 9 bases agree with TRBD1. Germline V lookup: CDR1 MNHNY, CDR2 SVGAGI (reference sequence). Germline trimming cut 5 bases from V and 7 bases from J; bases unmatched to any gene: 14. CDR3 length: 16 residues. The CDR3 loop is CASSPPPGQGISGYTF. For the CDR3, the DNA is TGTGCCAGCAGTCCCCCGCCGGGACAGGGAATATCTGGCTACACCTTC.

The chain couples TRBV25-1 to TRBJ2-3; weak D call: TRBD1 (6 bases). This CDR3 region has 15 residues. CDR1 and CDR2 (germline): MGHDK, SYGVNS. Trimming took 7 bases from V and 1 from J, leaving 15 bases between them. The CDR3 region is CASTPGAPGTDTQYF. The CDR3 region has the DNA TGTGCCAGCACCCCAGGGGCGCCGGGCACAGATACGCAGTATTTT.

V and J are TRBV6-6 and TRBJ1-2; D may be TRBD1 (5 bases). Trimming cost V 2 bases and J 8 bases, with 9 bases left between them. CDR3 size: 12 residues. Germline-derived CDR1 and CDR2 are MNHNY and SVGAGI (reference sequence). In DNA, the CDR3 is TGTGCCAGCAGTTACCGGCAGGGCGGCTACACCTTC. It translates to CASSYRQGGYTF.

A remark on this clone: Other DNA sequences in this specimen translate into the identical CDR3. The chain uses TRBV2 and TRBJ1-4, with 7 bases fitting TRBD1. Germline loops: CDR1 SNHLY, CDR2 FYNNEI. The length of the CDR3 is 15 residues. V shed 4 bases, J shed 0 bases, and the junction held 2 bases outside the gene matches. CDR3 region: CASSVTGTTNEKLFF. For the CDR3, the DNA is TGTGCCAGCAGTGTGACAGGGACAACTAATGAAAAACTGTTTTTT.

The rearrangement uses TRBV5-1 and TRBJ1-1; no clear D. V lost 0 bases and J 1 base, leaving 13 bases between the germline ends. CDR1 is SGHRS and CDR2 is YFSETQ in the germline V gene. This CDR3 has 16 residues. Here the CDR3 DNA reads TGCGCCAGCAGCTTGGCCAAGAGTTGGGGGAACACTGAAGCTTTCTTT. As protein: CASSLAKSWGNTEAFF.

The V gene is TRBV6-1, the J gene TRBJ1-3, with 7 bases that match TRBD1. The V gene end was trimmed by 8 bases and the J gene end by 1 base; junction bases not matched to a gene: 5. This CDR3 has 14 residues. Germline V gene data show CDR1 as MNHNS and CDR2 as SASEGT. DNA of the CDR3: TGTGCCAGCGTGTACAGGGGATCTGGAAACACCATATATTTT. It yields the protein CASVYRGSGNTIYF.

The chain links TRBV10-3 to TRBJ1-6; D is uncertain. The CDR3 is 14 residues long. V lost 3 bases to trimming and J lost 3 bases, with 6 bases between them. Germline CDR1 ENHRY, CDR2 SYGVKD. The chain's CDR3 is CAISESIYNSPLHF. CDR3 nucleotides: TGTGCCATCAGTGAATCGATCTATAATTCACCCCTCCACTTT.

A word on this clone: This specimen includes other DNA sequences encoding the same CDR3. The CDR3 sequence is CASSTRETQYF. In DNA, the CDR3 is TGTGCCAGCAGTACTAGAGAGACCCAGTACTTC. The chain couples TRBV7-2 to TRBJ2-5, with D tentatively TRBD2 (5 bases). Germline CDR1 SGHTA, CDR2 FQGNSA. Trimming left V 6 bases short and J 4 bases short, with 6 bases between. The CDR3 is 11 amino acids.

The chain combines TRBV7-8 with TRBJ1-4; TRBD1 matches 10 bases. This CDR3 is built from 20 residues. V lost 5 bases and J lost 3; bases outside the gene matches: 18. CDR1 is SGHVS, CDR2 FQNEAQ, per germline. The CDR3 protein is CASSPKDAGDRGRANEKLFF. CDR3 nucleotides: TGTGCCAGCAGCCCGAAAGACGCCGGTGACAGGGGGCGAGCTAATGAAAAACTGTTTTTT. Filled out from reference TRBV7-8 and TRBJ1-4, the complete variable domain reads GAGVSQSPRYKVAKRGQDVALRCDPISGHVSLFWYQQALGQGPEFLTYFQNEAQLDKSGLPSDRFFAERPEGSVSTLKIQRTQQEDSAVYLCASSPKDAGDRGRANEKLFFGSGTQLSVL.

The J gene is TRBJ2-7, the V gene TRBV18; 7 bases line up with TRBD1. The CDR3 runs 14 residues. In germline, CDR1 is KGHSH, CDR2 LQKENI. Germline trimming cut 4 bases from V and 3 bases from J; bases unmatched to any gene: 6. The CDR3 DNA sequence: TGTGCCAGCTCACAAGTCCGGGACAGCTACGAGCAGTACTTC. Amino acid sequence: CASSQVRDSYEQYF.

This clone was picked up one time. V and J are TRBV10-2 and TRBJ2-5; D is uncertain. The CDR3 has 13 residues. The V gene lost 0 bases and the J gene lost 5 bases, with 7 bases spanning the gap. CDR1 is WSHSY and CDR2 is SAAADI in the germline V gene. CDR3 amino acids: CASSESTRETQYF. The DNA for the CDR3 is TGCGCCAGCAGTGAGTCGACTCGGGAGACCCAGTACTTC.

The genes are TRBV19 and TRBJ2-3; the D is unclear. V gave up 5 bases and J gave up 2 bases, with 17 bases separating them. The CDR3 spans 16 residues. The V gene's germline CDR1 is LNHDA and CDR2 SQIVND (reference sequence). The CDR3 is CASSPRRVIDTDTQYF. DNA of the CDR3: TGTGCCAGTAGTCCCCGTCGGGTGATCGACACAGATACGCAGTATTTT.

The CDR3 protein is CASSTTGVGTNEKLFF. The CDR3 DNA reads as TGTGCCAGCAGCACTACAGGGGTTGGAACTAATGAAAAACTGTTTTTT. V gene TRBV7-6 combines with J gene TRBJ1-4; 7 bases map to TRBD1. Germline V gives CDR1 SGHVS, CDR2 FNYEAQ. The CDR3 consists of 16 residues. J gave up 1 base and V 5 bases, and 7 bases lay outside the gene matches.

In the case of this clone: Additional DNA sequences in this sample encode the identical CDR3. The chain couples TRBV5-4 to TRBJ2-3; 7 bases align to TRBD1. V was clipped by 3 bases and J by 0 bases; unmatched bases: 1. The CDR3 consists of 14 residues. The germline gives CDR1 SGHNT, CDR2 YYREEE (reference sequence). The CDR3 loop is CASSSTGSTDTQYF. CDR3 nucleotide sequence: TGTGCCAGCAGCTCGACAGGGAGCACAGATACGCAGTATTTT.

This clone occurred once. This chain uses TRBV5-4 with TRBJ2-2, with 11 bases that match TRBD2. Germline V lookup: CDR1 SGHNT, CDR2 YYREEE (reference sequence). Trimming cost V 2 bases and J 6 bases; bases outside gene matches: 6. The CDR3 runs to 16 residues. The CDR3, as DNA: TGTGCCAGCAGCTTCCCCCTAGCGGGAGGATCCGGGGAGCTGTTTTTT. This codes for CASSFPLAGGSGELFF.

The chain carries TRBV7-2 and TRBJ2-1, with TRBD2 identical over 7 bases. V lost 1 base and J lost 0; bases outside the gene matches: 3. Germline assignment: CDR1 SGHTA and CDR2 FQGNSA. This CDR3 region has 16 residues. The CDR3 region is CASSLVGLGSYNEQFF. The CDR3 bases are TGTGCCAGCAGCTTAGTCGGACTAGGCTCCTACAATGAGCAGTTCTTC.

The genes are TRBV14 and TRBJ1-6; the D is unclear. V was shortened by 5 bases and J by 0 bases, with 11 bases between the two germline ends. Germline V lookup: CDR1 SGHDN, CDR2 FVKESK. The length of the CDR3 is 16 residues. CDR3 residues: CASSFTRSSYNSPLHF. The CDR3 DNA is TGTGCCAGCAGCTTCACTAGGAGCTCCTATAATTCACCCCTCCACTTT. Supplemented by reference TRBV14 and TRBJ1-6, the full variable domain reads EAGVTQFPSHSVIEKGQTVTLRCDPISGHDNLYWYRRVMGKEIKFLLHFVKESKQDESGMPNNRFLAERTGGTYSTLKVQPAELEDSGVYFCASSFTRSSYNSPLHFGNGTRLTVT.

The chain links TRBV7-2 to TRBJ1-2; D is unclear. The CDR3 extends over 14 amino acids. Per germline, CDR1 SGHTA and CDR2 FQGNSA. V was shortened by 1 base and J by 6 bases, with 12 bases between the two germline ends. The CDR3 DNA reads TGTGCCAGCAGCTTAGTGGCCAGCCTTGATGGCTACACCTTC. Translated, it gives CASSLVASLDGYTF.

The chain carries TRBV21-1 and TRBJ2-7; no DNA check was done on the table's D call, TRBD2. TRBV21-1 is shown as a pseudogene. The CDR3 covers 9 residues. The CDR3 region has the DNA TGTGCCAGCCCGAGCGAGCAGTACTTC. It yields the protein CASPSEQYF.

Remarks on this clone: Other nucleotide sequences from this sample produce the same CDR3. The J gene is TRBJ2-2, the V gene TRBV7-3; D call uncertain. The ends were cut back, 3 bases at V and 2 bases at J, with 1 base in the middle. Germline CDR1 and CDR2: SGHTA and FQGTGA. CDR3 size: 12 residues. The CDR3 protein is CASSFNTGELFF. In DNA form, the CDR3 reads TGTGCCAGCAGCTTCAACACCGGGGAGCTGTTTTTT.

This CDR3 is CATSRNRGSTGELFF. The CDR3 region has the DNA TGTGCCACCAGCAGAAACAGGGGGTCCACCGGGGAGCTGTTTTTT. The chain links TRBV15 to TRBJ2-2; 8 nucleotides align to TRBD1. CDR1 is LNHNV, CDR2 YYDKDF, per germline (reference sequence). CDR3 length: 15 amino acids. V shed 2 bases and J 4 bases; nucleotides not matched to a gene: 3. The variable domain in full, completed from reference TRBV15 and TRBJ2-2, reads DAMVIQNPRYQVTQFGKPVTLSCSQTLNHNVMYWYQQKSSQAPKLLFHYYDKDFNNEADTPDNFQSRRPNTSFCFLDIRSPGLGDTAMYLCATSRNRGSTGELFFGEGSRLTVL.

The chain employs TRBV27 and TRBJ2-7; D perhaps matches TRBD2 (6 bases). The CDR3 totals 16 residues. Germline CDR1 MNHEY, CDR2 SMNVEV (reference sequence). The germline V and J ends were trimmed by 5 bases and 0 bases, with 17 bases remaining between them. This CDR3 reads CASSLTGTANSYEQYF. The CDR3 bases are TGTGCCAGCAGTCTCACCGGGACTGCTAACTCCTACGAGCAGTACTTC.